A single sample is the source of the 24 T cell receptor beta chains below, sequenced in a study of beta chain features in type 1 diabetes. Isolated RNA was reverse transcribed in full, so expressed TCRB transcripts were sequenced. This table comes from immunoSEQ multiplex PCR, and its TCRdb copy is limited to in-frame clones, with some not included. Among over 650,000 clones, around 15% were seen once, and the ten largest hold approximately 0.042%. Study-level points and caveats: Moderately but significantly shorter TCRB CDR3s were found in Type 1 diabetes patients in all four CD4+ subsets.

No antigen has been assigned to these receptors. Source material: naive CD4+ T cells from blood. These TCRs come from a young man with type 1 diabetes.

The J gene is TRBJ2-5, the V gene TRBV5-1; D call uncertain. Germline loops: CDR1 SGHRS, CDR2 YFSETQ. V lost 1 base, J lost 2 bases, and 12 bases lay in between. The CDR3 extends over 15 amino acids. CDR3 sequence reads: CASSLWAIAQETQYF. The CDR3 DNA reads as TGCGCCAGCAGCTTGTGGGCAATCGCACAAGAGACCCAGTACTTC.

This clone came up a few times. This rearrangement joins TRBV29-1 to TRBJ1-1; D may be TRBD1 (5 bases). Trimming removed 3 bases at V and 0 bases at J, with 11 bases between. The germline V gene encodes CDR1 SQVTM and CDR2 ANQGSEA. This CDR3 comprises 14 residues. The CDR3 protein is CSVDPTAMNTEAFF. CDR3 sequence (DNA): TGCAGCGTTGACCCGACAGCCATGAACACTGAAGCTTTCTTT. The full variable domain, its missing parts supplied by reference TRBV29-1 and TRBJ1-1, is SAVISQKPSRDICQRGTSLTIQCQVDSQVTMMFWYRQQPGQSLTLIATANQGSEATYESGFVIDKFPISRPNLTFSTLTVSNMSPEDSSIYLCSVDPTAMNTEAFFGQGTRLTVV.

The rearrangement joins TRBV30 to TRBJ2-5; 7 bases fit TRBD1. The J call is doubtful: the DNA matches TRBJ2-7 better. Germline V gives CDR1 GTSNPN, CDR2 SVGIG (reference sequence). CDR3 length: 12 amino acids. CDR3 sequence: CAWRGQTYEQYF. The CDR3 DNA reads TGTGCCTGGAGGGGACAGACCTACGAGCAGTACTTC.

V usage is TRBV9 and J usage is TRBJ1-2; 7 nucleotides align to TRBD1. V trimming: 3 bases; J trimming: 6 bases; junction bases outside the gene matches: 5. Germline assignment: CDR1 SGDLS and CDR2 YYNGEE. The CDR3 totals 13 residues. The CDR3: CASSGRGLDGYTF. The DNA of the CDR3 is TGTGCCAGCAGCGGCAGGGGGTTGGATGGCTACACCTTC.

V gene TRBV9 combines with J gene TRBJ2-2; 8 positions agree with TRBD2. V trimming: 4 bases; J trimming: 0 bases; junction bases outside the gene matches: 5. CDR3 size: 16 residues. Germline values: CDR1 SGDLS, CDR2 YYNGEE. CDR3 loop: CASSTGAGANTGELFF. The CDR3 DNA follows: TGTGCCAGCAGCACAGGAGCGGGGGCGAACACCGGGGAGCTGTTTTTT.

The chain recombines TRBV7-2 with TRBJ1-2, with TRBD1 matching 7 bases. Per germline, CDR1 SGHTA and CDR2 FQGNSA. The CDR3 is made up of 15 amino acids. Trimming took 5 bases from V and 3 from J; bases not matched to a gene: 9. DNA for the CDR3: TGTGCCAGCAGCCTCCCGGACAGGCGCCACTATGGCTACACCTTC. Amino acid sequence: CASSLPDRRHYGYTF.

The chain couples TRBV29-1 to TRBJ2-2; D gene uncertain. CDR1 SQVTM and CDR2 ANQGSEA come from the germline V gene. The CDR3 loop spans 14 amino acids. Trimming took off 4 bases at V and 5 bases at J, with 14 bases between the two ends. CDR3 bases: TGCAGCGTTGTCGCGTCGGGTAGAACCGGGGAGCTGTTTTTT. It encodes CSVVASGRTGELFF.

The rearrangement links TRBV7-2 to TRBJ2-5; TRBD1 aligns across 7 bases. J lost 2 bases, V lost 2 bases, and 2 bases had no gene match. Germline-derived CDR1 and CDR2 are SGHTA and FQGNSA. This CDR3 has 14 amino acids. DNA of the CDR3: TGTGCCAGCAGCTTAATGGGACAGCAAGAGACCCAGTACTTC. This sequence encodes CASSLMGQQETQYF. The full variable domain, its missing parts supplied by reference TRBV7-2 and TRBJ2-5, is GAGVSQSPSNKVTEKGKDVELRCDPISGHTALYWYRQSLGQGLEFLIYFQGNSAPDKSGLPSDRFSAERTGGSVSTLTIQRTQQEDSAVYLCASSLMGQQETQYFGPGTRLLVL.

In its sample, this clone was seen a few times. The genes are TRBV28 and TRBJ2-6; D perhaps matches TRBD1 (6 bases). The CDR3 contains 14 residues. V lost 2 bases and J 12 bases, leaving 14 bases between the germline ends. Germline lookup yields CDR1 MDHEN and CDR2 SYDVKM. The CDR3 protein is CASSLPQGRSVLTF. The DNA for the CDR3 is TGTGCCAGCAGTTTACCGCAGGGGCGGTCCGTCCTGACTTTC. The full variable domain, its missing parts supplied by reference TRBV28 and TRBJ2-6, is DVKVTQSSRYLVKRTGEKVFLECVQDMDHENMFWYRQDPGLGLRLIYFSYDVKMKEKGDIPEGYSVSREKKERFSLILESASTNQTSMYLCASSLPQGRSVLTFGAGSRLTVL.

There are a few counts of this clone. The chain uses TRBV29-1 and TRBJ1-2; D remains ambiguous. This CDR3 is 12 amino acids long. Germline values: CDR1 SQVTM, CDR2 ANQGSEA. V was pared by 3 bases and J by 5 bases, with 10 bases between. This CDR3 reads CSVDRTEYGYTF. The DNA for the CDR3 is TGCAGCGTTGATCGGACGGAGTATGGCTACACCTTC.

This clone was picked up a small number of times. V and J are TRBV2 and TRBJ2-3; D is perhaps TRBD1 or TRBD2 (5 bases each). The length of the CDR3 is 12 residues. Between the trimmed V and J ends, which lost 5 bases and 10 bases, there was a span of 13 bases. CDR1 is SNHLY, CDR2 FYNNEI, per germline. The CDR3 coding sequence is TGTGCCAGCAGTTCCGAACTGGGGGCGCAGTATTTT. It encodes CASSSELGAQYF. The full variable domain, in which reference TRBV2 and TRBJ2-3 provide the parts outside the CDR3, is EPEVTQTPSHQVTQMGQEVILRCVPISNHLYFYWYRQILGQKVEFLVSFYNNEISEKSEIFDDQFSVERPDGSNFTLKIRSTKLEDSAMYFCASSSELGAQYFGPGTRLTVL.

The rearrangement joins TRBV30 to TRBJ2-1; D may be TRBD1 (6 bases). Trimming pared 3 bases from V and 3 bases from J, leaving 15 bases between. The CDR3 totals 15 residues. Germline-derived CDR1 and CDR2 are GTSNPN and SVGIG (reference sequence). The CDR3 nucleotides are TGTGCCTGGAGATCGTCACGGACAGACTACAATGAGCAGTTCTTC. Translation: CAWRSSRTDYNEQFF. Using reference TRBV30 and TRBJ2-1 for the parts outside the CDR3, the full variable domain is SQTIHQWPATLVQPVGSPLSLECTVEGTSNPNLYWYRQAAGRGLQLLFYSVGIGQISSEVPQNLSASRPQDRQFILSSKKLLLSDSGFYLCAWRSSRTDYNEQFFGPGTRLTVL.

In this sample, this clone turned up a few times. The chain recombines TRBV29-1 with TRBJ1-4, with TRBD1 as a possible D gene (5 bases). Germline V CDR1 and CDR2: SQVTM, ANQGSEA. CDR3 length: 13 residues. Trimming left V 4 bases short and J 7 bases short, with 13 bases between. Written as DNA, the CDR3 is TGCAGCGTTGGTCGTCAGGGAATTGAAAAACTGTTTTTT. Protein product: CSVGRQGIEKLFF.

The chain joins TRBV18 to TRBJ1-5, with 9 bases lining up with TRBD1. Germline loops: CDR1 KGHSH, CDR2 LQKENI. V dropped 5 bases and J dropped 3; count of bases not matched to a gene: 5. This CDR3 spans 15 amino acids. CDR3 bases: TGTGCCAGCTCATCAACAGGGGGCTCCAATCAGCCCCAGCATTTT. This gives the protein CASSSTGGSNQPQHF.

This chain uses TRBV7-2 with TRBJ1-6; TRBD1 matches at 7 bases. The V gene end was trimmed by 5 bases and the J gene end by 0 bases; junction bases not matched to a gene: 7. The CDR3 consists of 17 residues. The germline CDR1 and CDR2 sequences are SGHTA and FQGNSA. CDR3 DNA sequence: TGTGCCAGCAGCGCACCGGGACAGAGCTCCTATAATTCACCCCTCCACTTT. Its translation: CASSAPGQSSYNSPLHF.

This clone has a handful of counts. This chain joins TRBV30 and TRBJ2-1, with 11 bases aligning to TRBD2. The germline gives CDR1 GTSNPN, CDR2 SVGIG (reference sequence). J gave up 2 bases and V 4 bases, and 4 bases lay outside the gene matches. This CDR3 is built from 15 residues. The CDR3 spells CAWTKLAGAYNEQFF. The CDR3 DNA is TGTGCCTGGACCAAACTAGCGGGAGCCTACAATGAGCAGTTCTTC. The complete variable domain, with remaining parts taken from reference TRBV30 and TRBJ2-1, reads SQTIHQWPATLVQPVGSPLSLECTVEGTSNPNLYWYRQAAGRGLQLLFYSVGIGQISSEVPQNLSASRPQDRQFILSSKKLLLSDSGFYLCAWTKLAGAYNEQFFGPGTRLTVL.

This clone occurred a few times. The V call is TRBV5-4, the J call TRBJ2-3; maybe TRBD2 (6 bases). The germline V gene encodes CDR1 SGHNT and CDR2 YYREEE (reference sequence). The V gene lost 3 bases and the J gene lost 1 base, with 18 bases spanning the gap. The CDR3 length is 17 residues. CDR3: CASSSAFGGWGTDTQYF. The CDR3 DNA sequence: TGTGCCAGCAGCTCGGCGTTTGGGGGGTGGGGCACAGATACGCAGTATTTT.

This clone has more than one count but fewer than ten. The rearrangement joins TRBV5-1 to TRBJ2-7, with D possibly being TRBD1 (5 bases). Germline CDR1 and CDR2: SGHRS and YFSETQ. The CDR3 contains 13 residues. V gave up 3 bases and J gave up 3 bases, with 10 bases separating them. CDR3 DNA: TGCGCCAGCAGCTCGAGACAGAACTACGAGCAGTACTTC. This translates into CASSSRQNYEQYF.

The V gene is TRBV20-1, the J gene TRBJ1-2; a weak D match, TRBD1 (6 bases). V shed 5 bases and J shed 8 bases, with 12 bases lying between them. This CDR3 comprises 11 residues. Germline assignment: CDR1 DFQATT and CDR2 SNEGSKA (reference sequence). The CDR3 sequence is CSAPRGLGYTF. CDR3 bases: TGCAGTGCTCCTCGGGGGCTAGGCTACACCTTC.

A note on this clone: Its ends do not fully match the called genes, so a read error is possible. The CDR3 nucleotides are TGTGCCAGCAGTGAGAGCGGGACGGACTCCTACGAGCGGTACTTC. It specifies CASSESGTDSYERYF. The J gene is TRBJ2-7, the V gene TRBV6-1; TRBD2 agrees at 7 bases. The CDR3 spans 15 residues. Germline V gene lookup returns CDR1 MNHNS and CDR2 SASEGT.

The V and J genes are TRBV7-2 and TRBJ1-5; weak D call: TRBD1 (5 bases). CDR3 length: 15 amino acids. The V gene's germline CDR1 is SGHTA and CDR2 FQGNSA. V lost 6 bases, J lost 6 bases, and 18 bases lay in between. Here the CDR3 DNA reads TGTGCCAGCAGTTCGGGGCTGAACGGGGGTCAGCCCCAGCATTTT. Encoded protein: CASSSGLNGGQPQHF.

V gene TRBV7-9 combines with J gene TRBJ1-2; 7 bases fit TRBD1. Per germline, CDR1 SEHNR and CDR2 FQNEAQ (reference sequence). The CDR3 is made up of 14 amino acids. The V and J ends lost 1 base and 8 bases, in that order; junction bases with no gene match: 7. The CDR3 sequence: CASSLVRQGDGYTF. CDR3 in DNA: TGTGCCAGCAGCTTAGTGAGACAGGGAGACGGCTACACCTTC. The full variable domain, completed using reference TRBV7-9 and TRBJ1-2, is DTGVSQNPRHKITKRGQNVTFRCDPISEHNRLYWYRQTLGQGPEFLTYFQNEAQLEKSRLLSDRFSAERPKGSFSTLEIQRTEQGDSAMYLCASSLVRQGDGYTFGSGTRLTVV.

The chain employs TRBV2 and TRBJ2-3, with D possibly TRBD1 on 6 matching bases. CDR3 length: 16 amino acids. V was clipped by 6 bases and J by 6 bases, with 22 bases between them. Germline-derived CDR1 and CDR2 are SNHLY and FYNNEI. The DNA for the CDR3 is TGTGCCAGCAGCTCCCGCGGCAGGGGTCATCGTGATACGCAGTATTTT. Protein sequence: CASSSRGRGHRDTQYF.

The chain carries TRBV7-9 and TRBJ1-4; 7 bases are a match to TRBD1. CDR3 size: 16 residues. J gave up 7 bases and V 1 base, and 9 bases lay outside the gene matches. Germline V gene sequence: CDR1 SEHNR, CDR2 FQNEAQ (reference sequence). The DNA for the CDR3 is TGTGCCAGCAGCTTAGGTACTTACAGGGGAGTTGAAAAACTGTTTTTT. This translates into CASSLGTYRGVEKLFF.